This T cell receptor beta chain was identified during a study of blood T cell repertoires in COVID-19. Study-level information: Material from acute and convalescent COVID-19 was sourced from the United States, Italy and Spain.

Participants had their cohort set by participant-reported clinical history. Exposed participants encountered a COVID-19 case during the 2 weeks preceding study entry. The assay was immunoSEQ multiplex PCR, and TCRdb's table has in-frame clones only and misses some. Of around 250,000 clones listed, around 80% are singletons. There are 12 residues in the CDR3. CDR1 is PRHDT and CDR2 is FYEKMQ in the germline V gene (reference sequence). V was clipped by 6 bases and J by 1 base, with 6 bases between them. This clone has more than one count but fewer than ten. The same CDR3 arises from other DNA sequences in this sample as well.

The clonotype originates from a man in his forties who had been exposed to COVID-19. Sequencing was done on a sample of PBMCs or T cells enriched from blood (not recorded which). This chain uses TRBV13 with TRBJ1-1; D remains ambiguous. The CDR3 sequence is CASSRRNTEAFF. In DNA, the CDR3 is TGTGCCAGCAGTCGCAGGAACACTGAAGCTTTCTTT.